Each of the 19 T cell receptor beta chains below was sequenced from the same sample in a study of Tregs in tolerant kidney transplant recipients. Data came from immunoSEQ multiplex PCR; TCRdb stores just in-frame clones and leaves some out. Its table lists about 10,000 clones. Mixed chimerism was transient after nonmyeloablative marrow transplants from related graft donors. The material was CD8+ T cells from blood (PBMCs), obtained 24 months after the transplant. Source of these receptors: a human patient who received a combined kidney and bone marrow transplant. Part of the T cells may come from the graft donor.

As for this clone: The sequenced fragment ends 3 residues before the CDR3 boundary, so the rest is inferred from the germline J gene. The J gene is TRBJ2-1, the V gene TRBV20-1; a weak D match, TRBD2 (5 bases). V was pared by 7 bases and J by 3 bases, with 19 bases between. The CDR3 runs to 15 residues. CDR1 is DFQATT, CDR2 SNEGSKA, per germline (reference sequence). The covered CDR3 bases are TGCAGTGGAGCCCCTAGCCTTACGCTCTACAATGAG. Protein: CSGAPSLTLYNE. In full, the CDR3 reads CSGAPSLTLYNEQFF.

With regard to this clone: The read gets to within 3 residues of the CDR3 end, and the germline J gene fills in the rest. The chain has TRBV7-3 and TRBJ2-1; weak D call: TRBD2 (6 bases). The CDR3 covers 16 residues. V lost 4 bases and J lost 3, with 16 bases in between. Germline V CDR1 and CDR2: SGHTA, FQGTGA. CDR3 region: CASSWTQAGVYNEQFF. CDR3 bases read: TGTGCCAGCAGCTGGACACAAGCGGGCGTCTACAATGAG. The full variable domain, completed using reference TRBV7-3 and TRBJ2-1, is GAGVSQTPSNKVTEKGKYVELRCDPISGHTALYWYRQSLGQGPEFLIYFQGTGAADDSGLPNDRFFAVRPEGSVSTLKIQRTERGDSAVYLCASSWTQAGVYNEQFFGPGTRLTVL.

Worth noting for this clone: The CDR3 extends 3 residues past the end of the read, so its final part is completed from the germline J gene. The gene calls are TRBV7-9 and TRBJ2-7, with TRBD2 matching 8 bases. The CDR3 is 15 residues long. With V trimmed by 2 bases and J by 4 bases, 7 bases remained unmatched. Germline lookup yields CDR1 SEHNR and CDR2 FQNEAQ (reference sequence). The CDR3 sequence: CASSLLPGLEYEQYF. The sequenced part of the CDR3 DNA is TGTGCCAGCAGCTTACTTCCGGGACTAGAATACGAG. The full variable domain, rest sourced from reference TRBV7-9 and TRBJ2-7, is DTGVSQNPRHKITKRGQNVTFRCDPISEHNRLYWYRQTLGQGPEFLTYFQNEAQLEKSRLLSDRFSAERPKGSFSTLEIQRTEQGDSAMYLCASSLLPGLEYEQYFGPGTRLTVT.

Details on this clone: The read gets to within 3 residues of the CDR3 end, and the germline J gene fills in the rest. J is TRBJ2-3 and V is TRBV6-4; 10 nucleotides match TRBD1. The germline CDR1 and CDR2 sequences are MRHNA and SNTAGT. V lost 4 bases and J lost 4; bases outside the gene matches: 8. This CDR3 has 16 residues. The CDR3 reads CASSAPGQGSPDTQYF. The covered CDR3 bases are TGTGCCAGCAGTGCCCCGGGACAGGGGTCCCCAGATACG.

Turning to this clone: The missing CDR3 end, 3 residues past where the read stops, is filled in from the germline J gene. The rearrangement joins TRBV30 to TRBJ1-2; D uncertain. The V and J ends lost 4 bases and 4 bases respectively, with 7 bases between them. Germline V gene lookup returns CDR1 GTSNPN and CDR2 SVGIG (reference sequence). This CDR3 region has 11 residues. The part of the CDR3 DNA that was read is TGTGCCTGGACACCGGGCTATGGC. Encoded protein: CAWTPGYG. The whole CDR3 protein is CAWTPGYGYTF.

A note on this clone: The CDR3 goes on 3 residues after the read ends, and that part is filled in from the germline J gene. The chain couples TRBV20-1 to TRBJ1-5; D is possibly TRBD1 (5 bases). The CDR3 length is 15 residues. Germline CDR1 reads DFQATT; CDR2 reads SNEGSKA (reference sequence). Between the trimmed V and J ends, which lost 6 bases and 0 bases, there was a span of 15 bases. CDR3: CSAKSTGYSNQPQHF. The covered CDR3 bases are TGCAGTGCCAAAAGTACAGGTTATAGCAATCAGCCC.

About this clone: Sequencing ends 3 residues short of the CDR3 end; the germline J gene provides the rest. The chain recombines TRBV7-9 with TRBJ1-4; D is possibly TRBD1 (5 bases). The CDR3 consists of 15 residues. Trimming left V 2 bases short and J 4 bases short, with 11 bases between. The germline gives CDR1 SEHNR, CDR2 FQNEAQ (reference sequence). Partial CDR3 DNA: TGTGCCAGCAGCTTAATTCAGGGAGATAATGAAAAA. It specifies CASSLIQGDNEK. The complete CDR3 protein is CASSLIQGDNEKLFF. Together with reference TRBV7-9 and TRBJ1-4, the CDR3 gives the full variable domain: DTGVSQNPRHKITKRGQNVTFRCDPISEHNRLYWYRQTLGQGPEFLTYFQNEAQLEKSRLLSDRFSAERPKGSFSTLEIQRTEQGDSAMYLCASSLIQGDNEKLFFGSGTQLSVL.

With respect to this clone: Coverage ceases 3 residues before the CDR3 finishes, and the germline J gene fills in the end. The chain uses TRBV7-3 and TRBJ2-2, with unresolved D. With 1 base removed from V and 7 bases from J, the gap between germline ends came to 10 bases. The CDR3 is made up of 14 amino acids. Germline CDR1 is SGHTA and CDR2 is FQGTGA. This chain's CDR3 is CASSLNLVVGELFF. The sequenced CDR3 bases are TGTGCCAGCAGCTTAAATTTAGTGGTCGGGGAG.

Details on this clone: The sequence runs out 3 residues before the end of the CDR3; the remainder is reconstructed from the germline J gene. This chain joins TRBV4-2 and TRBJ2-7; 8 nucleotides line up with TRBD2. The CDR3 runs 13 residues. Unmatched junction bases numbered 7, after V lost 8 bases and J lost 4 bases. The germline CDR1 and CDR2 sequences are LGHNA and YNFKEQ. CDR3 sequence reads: CASSQREWYEQYF. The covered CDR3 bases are TGTGCCAGCTCCCAGCGGGAGTGGTACGAG.

The CDR3 loop reads CASSLGGAGEGEAFF. The covered CDR3 bases are TGTGCCAGCAGCTTAGGGGGTGCGGGAGAAGGCGAG. The V and J genes are TRBV7-8 and TRBJ1-1, with unresolved D. The sequenced fragment ends 3 residues before the CDR3 boundary, so the rest is inferred from the germline J gene. This CDR3 is built from 15 residues. CDR1 and CDR2 from the germline V gene are SGHVS and FQNEAQ.

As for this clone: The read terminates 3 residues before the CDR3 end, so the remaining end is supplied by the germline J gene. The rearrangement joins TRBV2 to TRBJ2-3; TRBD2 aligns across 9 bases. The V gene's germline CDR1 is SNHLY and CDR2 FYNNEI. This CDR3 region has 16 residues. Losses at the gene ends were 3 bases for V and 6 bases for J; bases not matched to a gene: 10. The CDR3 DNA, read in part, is TGTGCCAGCAGTGAGTGGGTAGCGGGAGTTGGGGATACG. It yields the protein CASSEWVAGVGDT. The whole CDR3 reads CASSEWVAGVGDTQYF.

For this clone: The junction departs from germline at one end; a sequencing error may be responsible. The DNA read from the CDR3 is TGCGCCAGCAGCCAAGACGGGTACAATGAG. Its protein is CASSQDGYNE. The CDR3 as a whole reads CASSQDGYNEQFF. V usage is TRBV4-2 and J usage is TRBJ2-1, with D hard to call. The read halts 3 residues ahead of the CDR3 end, with the missing end drawn from the germline J gene. The CDR3 is 13 residues long. Germline lookup yields CDR1 LGHNA and CDR2 YNFKEQ.

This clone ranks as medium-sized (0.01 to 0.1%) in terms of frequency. The CDR3 loop is CAWSRDTFSGELFF. Partial CDR3 DNA: TGTGCCTGGTCCCGGGACACCTTCTCCGGGGAG. This chain links TRBV30 with TRBJ2-2, with a weak D call TRBD1 (6 bases). From the germline J gene comes the end of the CDR3, since the read stops 3 residues before it. Germline CDR1 reads GTSNPN; CDR2 reads SVGIG (reference sequence). There are 14 residues in the CDR3. V was cut by 5 bases and J by 6 bases, with 16 bases left in between.

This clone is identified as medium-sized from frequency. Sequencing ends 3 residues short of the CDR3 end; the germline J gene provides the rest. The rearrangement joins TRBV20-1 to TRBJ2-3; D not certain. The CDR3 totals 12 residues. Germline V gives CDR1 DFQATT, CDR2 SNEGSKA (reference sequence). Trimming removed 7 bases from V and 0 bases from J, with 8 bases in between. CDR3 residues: CSDSPSTDTQYF. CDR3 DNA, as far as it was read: TGCAGTGACAGCCCTAGCACAGATACG.

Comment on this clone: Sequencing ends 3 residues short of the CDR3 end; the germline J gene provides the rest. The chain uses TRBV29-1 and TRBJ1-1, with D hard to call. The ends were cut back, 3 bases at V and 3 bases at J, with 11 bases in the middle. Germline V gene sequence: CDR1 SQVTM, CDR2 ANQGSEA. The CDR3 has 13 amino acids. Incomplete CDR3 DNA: TGCAGCGTTGATTCGGGTGTGGACACTGAA. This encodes CSVDSGVDTE. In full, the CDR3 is CSVDSGVDTEAFF.

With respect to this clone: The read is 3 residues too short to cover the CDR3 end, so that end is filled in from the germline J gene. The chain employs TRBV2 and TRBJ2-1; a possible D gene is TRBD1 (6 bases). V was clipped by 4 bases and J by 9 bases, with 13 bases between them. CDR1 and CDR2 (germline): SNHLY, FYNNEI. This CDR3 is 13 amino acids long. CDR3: CASSVYRVIEQFF. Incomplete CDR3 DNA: TGTGCCAGCAGTGTCTACAGGGTTATTGAG.

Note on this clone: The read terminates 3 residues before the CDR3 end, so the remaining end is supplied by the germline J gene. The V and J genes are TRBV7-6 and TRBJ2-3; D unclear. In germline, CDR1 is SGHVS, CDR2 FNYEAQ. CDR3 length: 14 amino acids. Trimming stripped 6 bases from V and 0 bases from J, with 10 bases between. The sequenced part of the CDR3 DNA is TGTGCCAGCAGTCGTGGCCCTAGCACAGATACG. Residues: CASSRGPSTDT. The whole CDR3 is CASSRGPSTDTQYF.

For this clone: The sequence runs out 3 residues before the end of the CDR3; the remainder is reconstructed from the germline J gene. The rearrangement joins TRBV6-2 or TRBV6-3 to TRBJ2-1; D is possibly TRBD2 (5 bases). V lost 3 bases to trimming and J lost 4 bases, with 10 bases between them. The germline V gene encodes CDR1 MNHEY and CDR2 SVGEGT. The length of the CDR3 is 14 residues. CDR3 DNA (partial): TGTGCCAGCAGTTATTTAGCGCTGTACAATGAG. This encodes CASSYLALYNE. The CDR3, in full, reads CASSYLALYNEQFF.

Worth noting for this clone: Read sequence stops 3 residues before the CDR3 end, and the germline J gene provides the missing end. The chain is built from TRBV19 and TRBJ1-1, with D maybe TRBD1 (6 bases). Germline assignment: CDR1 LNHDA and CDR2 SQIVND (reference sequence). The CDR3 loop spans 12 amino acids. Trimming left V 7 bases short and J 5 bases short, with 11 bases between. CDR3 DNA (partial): TGTGCCAGTACTACAGGGTCTACTGAA. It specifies CASTTGSTE. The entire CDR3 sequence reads CASTTGSTEAFF.